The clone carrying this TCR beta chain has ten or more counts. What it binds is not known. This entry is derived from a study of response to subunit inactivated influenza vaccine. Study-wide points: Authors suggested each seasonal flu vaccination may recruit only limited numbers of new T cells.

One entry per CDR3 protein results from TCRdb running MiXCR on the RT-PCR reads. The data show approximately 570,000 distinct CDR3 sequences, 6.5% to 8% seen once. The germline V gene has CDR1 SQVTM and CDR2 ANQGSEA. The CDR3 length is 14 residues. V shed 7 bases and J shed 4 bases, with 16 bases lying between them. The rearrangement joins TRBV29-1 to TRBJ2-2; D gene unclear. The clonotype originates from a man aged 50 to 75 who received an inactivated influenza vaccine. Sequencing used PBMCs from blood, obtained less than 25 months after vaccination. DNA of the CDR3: TGCAGCGCCTCGAACACCGGTGGCACCGGGGAGCTGTTTTTT. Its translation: CSASNTGGTGELFF.